These 22 T cell receptor beta chains came from one sample sequenced in a study of blood T cell repertoires in COVID-19. This table comes from immunoSEQ multiplex PCR, and its TCRdb copy is limited to in-frame clones, with some not included. The sample carries some 240,000 clones, approximately 85% recorded once. Material: peripheral blood. The receptors shown here come from a woman aged 55-69 years with active or convalescent COVID-19.

J is TRBJ1-4 and V is TRBV5-8; 7 bases map to TRBD1. The ends lost 4 bases at V and 5 bases at J; junction bases unmatched: 5. The CDR3 extends over 14 amino acids. Germline V gene data show CDR1 as SGHTS and CDR2 as YDEGEE. This CDR3 reads CASSPGQPNEKLFF. The CDR3, as DNA: TGTGCCAGCAGCCCGGGACAGCCAAATGAAAAACTGTTTTTT.

The chain links TRBV19 to TRBJ2-1; 10 nucleotides align to TRBD2. Per germline, CDR1 LNHDA and CDR2 SQIVND (reference sequence). J lost 6 bases, V lost 5 bases, and 7 bases had no gene match. The CDR3 runs to 15 residues. In DNA form, the CDR3 reads TGTGCCAGTAGTCCTCAGCGGGGGGGCCGCAATGAGCAGTTCTTC. Its protein is CASSPQRGGRNEQFF. Looking up the rest from reference TRBV19 and TRBJ2-1 gives the full variable domain: DGGITQSPKYLFRKEGQNVTLSCEQNLNHDAMYWYRQDPGQGLRLIYYSQIVNDFQKGDIAEGYSVSREKKESFPLTVTSAQKNPTAFYLCASSPQRGGRNEQFFGPGTRLTVL.

J is TRBJ1-2 and V is TRBV5-1; 7 positions agree with TRBD1. CDR1 is SGHRS, CDR2 YFSETQ, per germline. CDR3 length equals 15 residues. J lost 8 bases, V lost 0 bases, and 10 bases had no gene match. CDR3 amino acids: CASSLGGQPLEGYTF. In nucleotides, the CDR3 is TGCGCCAGCAGCTTGGGGGGACAGCCTCTCGAGGGCTACACCTTC.

The chain recombines TRBV11-1 with TRBJ2-3; 9 nucleotides line up with TRBD2. The V gene end was trimmed by 7 bases and the J gene end by 2 bases; junction bases not matched to a gene: 4. The CDR3 is made up of 14 amino acids. CDR1 and CDR2 (germline): SGHAT, FQDESV (reference sequence). The CDR3 DNA sequence: TGTGCCAGCACCCTAGCGGGGCCCACAGATACGCAGTATTTT. As protein: CASTLAGPTDTQYF.

The rearrangement joins TRBV11-3 to TRBJ2-3, with 7 bases aligning to TRBD1. The CDR3 loop spans 15 amino acids. CDR1 is SGHNT, CDR2 YENEEA, per germline. V lost 3 bases and J lost 4; bases outside the gene matches: 7. Written as DNA, the CDR3 is TGTGCCAGCAGCTTGGGTTCGACAGGGTCAGATACGCAGTATTTT. Its translation is CASSLGSTGSDTQYF.

This chain links TRBV27 with TRBJ1-1, with 7 bases fitting TRBD1. The CDR3 has 14 amino acids. Trimming took 3 bases from V and 11 from J; bases not matched to a gene: 12. Germline-derived CDR1 and CDR2 are MNHEY and SMNVEV (reference sequence). CDR3 amino acids: CASSFHRGLEGAFF. CDR3 nucleotides: TGTGCCAGCAGTTTTCACAGGGGCCTGGAGGGGGCTTTCTTT.

The chain carries TRBV7-9 and TRBJ2-4; D possibly corresponds to TRBD2 (5 bases). The germline V gene encodes CDR1 SEHNR and CDR2 FQNEAQ (reference sequence). The V end was cut by 5 bases, the J end by 1 base, with 15 bases between. This CDR3 has 16 amino acids. Here the CDR3 DNA reads TGTGCCAGCAGCCCACTGCGGGTGGGGGCCAAAAACATTCAGTACTTC. This encodes CASSPLRVGAKNIQYF.

The chain recombines TRBV2 with TRBJ2-1; tentatively, D is TRBD1 (7 bases). V lost 7 bases, J lost 4 bases, and 14 bases lay in between. Germline V gene sequence: CDR1 SNHLY, CDR2 FYNNEI. The CDR3 covers 14 residues. In DNA form, the CDR3 reads TGTGCCAGCACCGACCCAGGGGGGTACAATGAGCAGTTCTTC. It encodes CASTDPGGYNEQFF.

The chain has TRBV2 and TRBJ1-2, with D unclear. Looked up from germline, CDR1 is SNHLY and CDR2 is FYNNEI. V shed 2 bases and J shed 3 bases, with 7 bases lying between them. This CDR3 comprises 13 residues. CDR3 region: CASSEQADYGYTF. DNA for the CDR3: TGTGCCAGCAGTGAACAGGCCGACTATGGCTACACCTTC.

This chain connects TRBV10-3 to TRBJ1-4; D may be TRBD1 (6 bases). Germline CDR1 ENHRY, CDR2 SYGVKD. V was clipped by 7 bases and J by 8 bases, with 14 bases between them. The CDR3 runs to 13 residues. This chain's CDR3 is CAINAGAGEKLFF. The CDR3 DNA follows: TGTGCCATCAACGCGGGGGCAGGAGAAAAACTGTTTTTT.

The chain uses TRBV28 and TRBJ1-2; possible D gene TRBD1, 5 bases. CDR3 length equals 15 residues. V lost 4 bases, J lost 3 bases, and 15 bases lay in between. The germline V gene encodes CDR1 MDHEN and CDR2 SYDVKM. The CDR3, as DNA: TGTGCCAGCAGTTCTCAGGGCAGGGCAGACTATGGCTACACCTTC. Its protein product is CASSSQGRADYGYTF.

Ten or more counts support this clone. V and J are TRBV12-3 or TRBV12-4 and TRBJ1-5; D unresolved. This CDR3 contains 12 residues. V lost 3 bases, J lost 5 bases, and 5 bases lay in between. CDR3 protein: CASSFSYQPQHF. In DNA form, the CDR3 reads TGTGCCAGCAGTTTCTCCTATCAGCCCCAGCATTTT.

The V gene is TRBV30, the J gene TRBJ1-5, with a tentative D call TRBD1 (6 bases). The CDR3 has 15 residues. Trimming took 2 bases from V and 6 from J, leaving 17 bases between them. From germline, CDR1 is GTSNPN and CDR2 SVGIG (reference sequence). CDR3 coding DNA: TGTGCCTGGAGTATCCGGACAGCCCCGTCTCAGCCCCAGCATTTT. This codes for CAWSIRTAPSQPQHF. The variable domain in full, completed from reference TRBV30 and TRBJ1-5, reads SQTIHQWPATLVQPVGSPLSLECTVEGTSNPNLYWYRQAAGRGLQLLFYSVGIGQISSEVPQNLSASRPQDRQFILSSKKLLLSDSGFYLCAWSIRTAPSQPQHFGDGTRLSIL.

The V call is TRBV5-1, the J call TRBJ2-2, with TRBD1 as a possible D gene (6 bases). Trimming left V 0 bases short and J 5 bases short, with 23 bases between. Germline V gene lookup returns CDR1 SGHRS and CDR2 YFSETQ. The CDR3 runs 19 residues. Written as DNA, the CDR3 is TGCGCCAGCAGCTTGGTGCGTTCGAAGACCGGGACACATACCGGGGAGCTGTTTTTT. It yields the protein CASSLVRSKTGTHTGELFF.

This clone came up once. The chain is built from TRBV29-1 and TRBJ2-2, with TRBD1 matching 7 bases. The CDR3 covers 14 residues. V was pared by 7 bases and J by 2 bases, with 7 bases of the junction left unmatched. CDR1 and CDR2 from the germline V gene are SQVTM and ANQGSEA. CDR3: CSARQGTNTGELFF. The CDR3 nucleotides are TGCAGCGCCCGACAGGGTACTAACACCGGGGAGCTGTTTTTT.

The chain couples TRBV11-2 to TRBJ1-1; 9 bases match TRBD1. Losses at the gene ends were 6 bases for V and 0 bases for J; bases not matched to a gene: 8. This CDR3 comprises 16 residues. Germline lookup yields CDR1 SGHAT and CDR2 FQNNGV. CDR3 loop: CASSPQGAQVNTEAFF. In DNA form, the CDR3 reads TGTGCCAGCAGTCCACAGGGGGCGCAGGTGAACACTGAAGCTTTCTTT.

CDR3 amino acids: CASSPQGDRVGEQYF. The CDR3 DNA follows: TGCGCCAGCAGCCCCCAAGGGGACAGGGTCGGAGAGCAGTACTTC. The chain combines TRBV5-1 with TRBJ2-7; TRBD1 aligns across 9 bases. Germline CDR1 is SGHRS and CDR2 is YFSETQ. Losses at the gene ends were 4 bases for V and 7 bases for J; bases not matched to a gene: 12. This CDR3 spans 15 amino acids. The full variable domain, in which reference TRBV5-1 and TRBJ2-7 provide the parts outside the CDR3, is KAGVTQTPRYLIKTRGQQVTLSCSPISGHRSVSWYQQTPGQGLQFLFEYFSETQRNKGNFPGRFSGRQFSNSRSEMNVSTLELGDSALYLCASSPQGDRVGEQYFGPGTRLTVT.

This clone occurred many times. The J gene is TRBJ2-7, the V gene TRBV7-9; no definite D call. The CDR3 consists of 14 residues. Trimming removed 1 base at V and 1 base at J, with 8 bases between. The V gene's germline CDR1 is SEHNR and CDR2 FQNEAQ (reference sequence). This CDR3 is CASSLGMRSYEQYF. The CDR3 DNA reads TGTGCCAGCAGCTTAGGAATGAGGTCCTACGAGCAGTACTTC.

This rearrangement joins TRBV5-1 to TRBJ1-4, with 8 positions matching TRBD1. J gave up 4 bases and V 4 bases, and 6 bases lay outside the gene matches. The CDR3 has 15 residues. Germline CDR1 and CDR2: SGHRS and YFSETQ. The DNA of the CDR3 is TGCGCCAGCAGCCCTTCGACAGGGGTTAATGAAAAACTGTTTTTT. Translation: CASSPSTGVNEKLFF.

The chain couples TRBV6-5 to TRBJ2-3, with a possible D match to TRBD1 (6 bases). The CDR3 is 12 residues long. V dropped 9 bases and J dropped 7 bases, with 14 bases sitting between them. The V gene's germline CDR1 is MNHEY and CDR2 SVGAGI. DNA for the CDR3: TGTGCCAGAGGACAGTATGGGAATACGCAGTATTTT. It yields the protein CARGQYGNTQYF.

The DNA for the CDR3 is TGTGCCAGCAGCCCTATCCGCCGCTCCTACGAGCAGTACTTC. It specifies CASSPIRRSYEQYF. The chain carries TRBV7-9 and TRBJ2-7, with D hard to call. Germline-derived CDR1 and CDR2 are SEHNR and FQNEAQ (reference sequence). The V end lost 5 bases, the J end lost 0 bases, and 11 bases lay between the germline ends. The CDR3 loop spans 14 amino acids.

In DNA, the CDR3 is TGCGCCAGCAGGCCGGGACAGGGGTCGAACTATGGCTACACCTTC. Amino acid sequence: CASRPGQGSNYGYTF. V gene TRBV10-2 combines with J gene TRBJ1-2, with 10 nucleotides matching TRBD1. With 6 bases clipped from V and 2 bases from J, the junction kept 6 bases outside the gene matches. The CDR3 consists of 15 residues. Germline CDR1 and CDR2: WSHSY and SAAADI.